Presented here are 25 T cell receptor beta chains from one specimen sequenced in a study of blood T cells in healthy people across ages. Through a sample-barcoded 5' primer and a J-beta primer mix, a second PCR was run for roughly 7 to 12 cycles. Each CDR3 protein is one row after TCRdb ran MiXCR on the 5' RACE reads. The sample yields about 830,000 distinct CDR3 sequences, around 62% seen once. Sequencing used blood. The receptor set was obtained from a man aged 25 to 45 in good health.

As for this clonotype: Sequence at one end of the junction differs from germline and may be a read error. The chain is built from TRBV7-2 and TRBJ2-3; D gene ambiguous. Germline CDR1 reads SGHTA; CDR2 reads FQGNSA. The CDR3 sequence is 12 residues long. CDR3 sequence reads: CAGSLVTDTQYF. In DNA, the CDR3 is TGTGCCGGCAGCTTGGTTACAGATACGCAGTATTTT.

The CDR3 reads CASSATANEKLFF. The CDR3 nucleotides read TGTGCCAGCAGCGCGACAGCGAATGAAAAACTGTTTTTT. The J gene is TRBJ1-4, the V gene TRBV21-1; TRBD1 is the table's D call and was not checked against the DNA. TRBV21-1 is listed as a pseudogene. The CDR3 consists of 13 residues.

The CDR3 nucleotides are TGTGCCAGCAGCCTTCTTTTTATCGGGACTAGCGGGGGGGCCGAAAACATTCAGTACTTC. It translates to CASSLLFIGTSGGAENIQYF. The chain carries TRBV4-2 and TRBJ2-4; 16 nucleotides agree with TRBD2. Germline lookup yields CDR1 LGHNA and CDR2 YNFKEQ. CDR3 length: 20 residues. Unmatched junction bases numbered 14, after V lost 4 bases and J lost 5 bases.

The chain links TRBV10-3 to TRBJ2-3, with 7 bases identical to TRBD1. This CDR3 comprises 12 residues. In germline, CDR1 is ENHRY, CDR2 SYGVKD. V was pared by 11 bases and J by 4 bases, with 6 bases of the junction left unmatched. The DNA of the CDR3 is TGTGCCCTGGGACAGAGCGCAGATACGCAGTATTTT. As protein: CALGQSADTQYF.

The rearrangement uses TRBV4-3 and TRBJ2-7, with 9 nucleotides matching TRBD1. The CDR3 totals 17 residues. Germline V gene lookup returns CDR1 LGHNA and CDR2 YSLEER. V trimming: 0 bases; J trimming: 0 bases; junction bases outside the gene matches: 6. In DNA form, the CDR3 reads TGCGCCAGCAGCCAAGATGCCCCGGGACAGGGCTCCTACGAGCAGTACTTC. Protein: CASSQDAPGQGSYEQYF.

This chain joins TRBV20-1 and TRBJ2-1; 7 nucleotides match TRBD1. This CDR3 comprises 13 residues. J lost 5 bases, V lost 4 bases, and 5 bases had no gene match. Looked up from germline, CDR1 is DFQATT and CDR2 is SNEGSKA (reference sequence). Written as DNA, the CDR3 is TGCAGTGCTATGAGGGGGCTACACAATGAGCAGTTCTTC. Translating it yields CSAMRGLHNEQFF.

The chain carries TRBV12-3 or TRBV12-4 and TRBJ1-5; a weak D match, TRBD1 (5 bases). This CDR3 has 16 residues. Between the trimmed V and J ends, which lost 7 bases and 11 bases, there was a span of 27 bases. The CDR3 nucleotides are TGTGCCAGCACCCCATACCAGGGTTTCGGGGAAGGGACCCAGCATTTT. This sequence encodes CASTPYQGFGEGTQHF.

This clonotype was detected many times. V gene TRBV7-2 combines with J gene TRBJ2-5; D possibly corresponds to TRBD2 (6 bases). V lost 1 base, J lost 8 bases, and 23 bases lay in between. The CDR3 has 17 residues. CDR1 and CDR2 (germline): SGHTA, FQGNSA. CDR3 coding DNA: TGTGCCAGCAGCTTAGAGGCGGGGATCGCGCGGGTGTTTACCCAGTACTTC. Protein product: CASSLEAGIARVFTQYF.

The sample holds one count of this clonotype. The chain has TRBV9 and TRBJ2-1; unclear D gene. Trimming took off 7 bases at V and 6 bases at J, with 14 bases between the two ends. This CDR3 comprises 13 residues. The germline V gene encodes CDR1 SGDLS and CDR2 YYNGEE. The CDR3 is CASRSTATNEQFF. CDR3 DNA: TGTGCCAGCCGCTCGACTGCCACCAATGAGCAGTTCTTC. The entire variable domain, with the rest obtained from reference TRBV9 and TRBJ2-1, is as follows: DSGVTQTPKHLITATGQRVTLRCSPRSGDLSVYWYQQSLDQGLQFLIQYYNGEERAKGNILERFSAQQFPDLHSELNLSSLELGDSALYFCASRSTATNEQFFGPGTRLTVL.

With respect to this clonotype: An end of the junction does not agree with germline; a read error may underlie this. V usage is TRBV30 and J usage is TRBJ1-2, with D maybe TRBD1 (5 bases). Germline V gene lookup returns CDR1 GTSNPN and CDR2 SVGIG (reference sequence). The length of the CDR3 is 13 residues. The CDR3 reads CAWSRQGGYGDTF. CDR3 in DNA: TGTGCCTGGAGTCGGCAGGGCGGCTATGGCGACACCTTC.

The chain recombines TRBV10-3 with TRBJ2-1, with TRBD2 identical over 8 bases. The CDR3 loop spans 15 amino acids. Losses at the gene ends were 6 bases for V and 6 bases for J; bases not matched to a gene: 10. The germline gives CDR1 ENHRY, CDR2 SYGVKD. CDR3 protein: CAIREAGAPTNEQFF. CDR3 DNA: TGTGCCATCAGGGAAGCGGGGGCTCCTACCAATGAGCAGTTCTTC.

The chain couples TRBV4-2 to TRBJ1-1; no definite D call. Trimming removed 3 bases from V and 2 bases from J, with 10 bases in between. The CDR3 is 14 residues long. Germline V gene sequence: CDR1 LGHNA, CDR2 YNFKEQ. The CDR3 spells CASSQPTTNTEAFF. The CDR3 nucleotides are TGTGCCAGCAGCCAGCCTACCACTAACACTGAAGCTTTCTTT.

CDR3 sequence reads: CASSPSGEEPTGYGYTF. CDR3 in DNA: TGTGCCAGCAGCCCAAGCGGGGAGGAGCCCACTGGCTATGGCTACACCTTC. The rearrangement uses TRBV9 and TRBJ1-2; D unclear. CDR1 is SGDLS and CDR2 is YYNGEE in the germline V gene. V lost 4 bases and J 4 bases, leaving 23 bases between the germline ends. The CDR3 has 17 amino acids. Supplemented by reference TRBV9 and TRBJ1-2, the full variable domain reads DSGVTQTPKHLITATGQRVTLRCSPRSGDLSVYWYQQSLDQGLQFLIQYYNGEERAKGNILERFSAQQFPDLHSELNLSSLELGDSALYFCASSPSGEEPTGYGYTFGSGTRLTVV.

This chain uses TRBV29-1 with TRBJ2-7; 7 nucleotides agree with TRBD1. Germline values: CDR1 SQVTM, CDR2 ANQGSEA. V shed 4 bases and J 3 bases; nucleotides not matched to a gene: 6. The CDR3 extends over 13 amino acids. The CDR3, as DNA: TGCAGCGTTGGACAGGGCTTATACTACGAGCAGTACTTC. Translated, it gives CSVGQGLYYEQYF.

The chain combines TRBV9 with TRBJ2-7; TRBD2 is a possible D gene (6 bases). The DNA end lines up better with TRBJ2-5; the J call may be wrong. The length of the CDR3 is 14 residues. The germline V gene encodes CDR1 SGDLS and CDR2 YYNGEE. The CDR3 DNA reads TGTGCCAGCAGCCCCAGCGGGCGCGATGGGACCCAGTACTTC. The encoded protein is CASSPSGRDGTQYF.

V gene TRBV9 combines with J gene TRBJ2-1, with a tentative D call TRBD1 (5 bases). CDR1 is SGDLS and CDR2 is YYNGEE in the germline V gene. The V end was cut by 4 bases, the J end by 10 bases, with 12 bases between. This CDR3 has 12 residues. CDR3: CASSSQGWEQFF. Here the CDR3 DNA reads TGTGCCAGCAGCTCGCAGGGTTGGGAGCAGTTCTTC. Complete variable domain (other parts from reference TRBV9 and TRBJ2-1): DSGVTQTPKHLITATGQRVTLRCSPRSGDLSVYWYQQSLDQGLQFLIQYYNGEERAKGNILERFSAQQFPDLHSELNLSSLELGDSALYFCASSSQGWEQFFGPGTRLTVL.

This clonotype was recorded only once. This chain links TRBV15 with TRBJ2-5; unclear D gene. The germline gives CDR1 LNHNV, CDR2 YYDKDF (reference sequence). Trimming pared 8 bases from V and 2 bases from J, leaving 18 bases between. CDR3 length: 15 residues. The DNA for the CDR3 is TGTGCCACCTACGACACCGGTGAGCCACAAGAGACCCAGTACTTC. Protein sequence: CATYDTGEPQETQYF.

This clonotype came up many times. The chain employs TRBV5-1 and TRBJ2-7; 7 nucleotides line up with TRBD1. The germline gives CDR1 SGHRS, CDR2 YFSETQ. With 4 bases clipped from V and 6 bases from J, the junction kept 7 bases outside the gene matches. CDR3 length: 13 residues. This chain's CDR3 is CASSPGQLPEQYF. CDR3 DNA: TGCGCCAGCAGCCCGGGACAGCTACCCGAGCAGTACTTC.

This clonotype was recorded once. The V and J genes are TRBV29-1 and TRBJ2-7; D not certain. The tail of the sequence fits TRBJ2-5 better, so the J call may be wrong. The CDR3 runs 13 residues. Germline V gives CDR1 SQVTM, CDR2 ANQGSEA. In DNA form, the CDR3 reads TGCAGCGTTGAAGCATCGTTTCGGGAGACCCAGTACTTC. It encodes CSVEASFRETQYF.

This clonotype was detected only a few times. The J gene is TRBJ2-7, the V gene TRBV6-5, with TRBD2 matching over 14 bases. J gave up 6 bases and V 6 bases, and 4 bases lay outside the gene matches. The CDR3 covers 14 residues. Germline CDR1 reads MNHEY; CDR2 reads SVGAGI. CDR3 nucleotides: TGTGCCAGCAGAATTGGGACTAGCGGGGGCGAGCAGTACTTC. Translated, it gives CASRIGTSGGEQYF.

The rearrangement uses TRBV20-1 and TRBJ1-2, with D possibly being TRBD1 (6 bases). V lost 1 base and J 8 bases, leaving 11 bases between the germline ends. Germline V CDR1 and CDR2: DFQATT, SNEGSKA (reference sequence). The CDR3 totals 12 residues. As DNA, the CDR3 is TGCAGTGCTAGAGTGGAGGGGGGGGGCTACACCTTC. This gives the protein CSARVEGGGYTF.

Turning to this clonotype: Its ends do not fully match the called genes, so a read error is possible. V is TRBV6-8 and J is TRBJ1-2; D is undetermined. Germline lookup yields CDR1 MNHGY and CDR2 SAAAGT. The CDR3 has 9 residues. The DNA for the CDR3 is TGTGCCAGCACCGATGGCCACACCTTC. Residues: CASTDGHTF.

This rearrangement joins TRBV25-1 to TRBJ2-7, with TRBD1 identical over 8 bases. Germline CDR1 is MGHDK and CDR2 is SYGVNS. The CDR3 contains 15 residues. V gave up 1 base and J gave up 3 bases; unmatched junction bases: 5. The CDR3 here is CASSEWGTGLYEQYF. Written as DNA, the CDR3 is TGTGCCAGCAGTGAATGGGGGACAGGACTCTACGAGCAGTACTTC.

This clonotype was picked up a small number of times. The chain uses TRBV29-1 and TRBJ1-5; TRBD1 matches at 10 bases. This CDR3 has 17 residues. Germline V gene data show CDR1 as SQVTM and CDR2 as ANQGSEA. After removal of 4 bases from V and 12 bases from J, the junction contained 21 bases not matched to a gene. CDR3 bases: TGCAGCGTTGCGCCCGCCAGGACAGGGGGATTCAATCATGGCCAGCATTTT. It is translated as CSVAPARTGGFNHGQHF.

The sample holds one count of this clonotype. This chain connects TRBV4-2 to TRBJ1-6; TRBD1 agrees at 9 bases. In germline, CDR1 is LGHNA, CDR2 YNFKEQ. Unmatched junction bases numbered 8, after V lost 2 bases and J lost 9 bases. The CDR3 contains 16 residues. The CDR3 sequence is CASSQNRDRVGSPLHF. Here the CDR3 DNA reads TGTGCCAGCAGCCAAAACCGGGACAGGGTTGGTTCACCCCTCCACTTT.